The rows below give T cell receptor beta chains drawn from one sample of a study of blood T cells in healthy people across ages. TCRdb processed the 5' RACE reads anew with MiXCR; each CDR3 protein has one entry. The sample contains 650,000 or so distinct CDR3 sequences, more than 45% of which appear only once. The sequencing input was blood. These receptors all stem from an elderly woman in good health. The conserved cysteine and the conserved F or W are not part of the CDR3 here. Not every row has a clone size; where given, it reads once, few, many or a size class.

v_gene	j_gene	abundance	CDR3aa
TRBV7-2	TRBJ2-4	once	ASSTGTGQNIQY
TRBV4-3	TRBJ2-1	.	ASSASGSPSPNEQF
TRBV28	TRBJ2-2	.	ASSFKGNTGELF
TRBV25-1	TRBJ1-1	.	ASSEVYTNTEAF
TRBV3-1	TRBJ1-3	.	ASSQLDSGNTIY
TRBV12-3/TRBV12-4	TRBJ2-3	many	ASSFLPDTQY
TRBV5-6	TRBJ2-1	.	ASSSETSGVSYNEQF
TRBV28	TRBJ1-2	few	ASSSGGEPPNYGYT
TRBV5-1	TRBJ2-1	.	ASGGFAGTVTNEQF
TRBV11-2	TRBJ2-4	.	ASRWTGRIIQY
TRBV5-1	TRBJ2-1	.	ASSLDGGQIHNEQF
TRBV27	TRBJ1-6	few	ASSSPGNSPLH
TRBV12-3/TRBV12-4	TRBJ2-3	many	ASSLTSQGTQY
TRBV29-1	TRBJ2-3	many	SVGGGSGGSSTDTQY
TRBV9	TRBJ2-5	.	ASSPQGGIGETQY
TRBV20-1	TRBJ2-6	.	SAPLDAANVLT
TRBV7-2	TRBJ1-5	many	ASSPRTAAWPQH
TRBV12-3/TRBV12-4	TRBJ2-7	.	ASSYGQAGGVYEQY
TRBV10-3	TRBJ1-2	.	AISTGTSLYGYT
TRBV5-5	TRBJ2-1	many	ASSFGTLEGEQF
TRBV9	TRBJ2-7	many	ASSVDPGSSYEQY
TRBV27	TRBJ2-6	.	ASSRVTGANVLT
TRBV13	TRBJ2-5	few	ASSFGGATDQY
TRBV5-1	.	.	ASSLTQGPYEQY
TRBV6-2/TRBV6-3	TRBJ2-1	once	AIFGGLAYNEQF
TRBV7-2	TRBJ2-4	.	ASSVWWDKNIQY
TRBV24-1	TRBJ2-1	once	ATQAGGPYNEQF
TRBV11-2	TRBJ1-2	few	ASSSGTGGLGDGYT
TRBV27	TRBJ1-2	many	ASSPALGIDGYT
TRBV20-1	TRBJ2-5	.	SARSLVQVETQY
TRBV5-1	TRBJ2-2	.	ASSRPTGTGELF
TRBV18	TRBJ2-1	few	ASSVAKQDNEQF
TRBV29-1	TRBJ1-5	many	SVDQGVNQPQH
TRBV5-1	TRBJ2-7	many	ASTPRLAGNEQY
TRBV3-1	TRBJ2-1	.	ASSQALGLSYNEQF